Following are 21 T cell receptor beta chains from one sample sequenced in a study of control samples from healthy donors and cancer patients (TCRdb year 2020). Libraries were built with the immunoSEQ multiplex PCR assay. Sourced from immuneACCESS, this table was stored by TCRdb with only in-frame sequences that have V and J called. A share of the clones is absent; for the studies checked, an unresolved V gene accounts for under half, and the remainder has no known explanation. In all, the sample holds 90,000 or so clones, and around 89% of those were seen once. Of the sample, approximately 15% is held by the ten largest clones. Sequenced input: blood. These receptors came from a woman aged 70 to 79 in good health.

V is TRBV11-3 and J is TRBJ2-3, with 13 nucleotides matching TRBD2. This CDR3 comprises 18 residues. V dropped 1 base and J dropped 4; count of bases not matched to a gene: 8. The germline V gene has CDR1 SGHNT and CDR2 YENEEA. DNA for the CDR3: TGTGCCAGCAGCTTAGGGCCCACTAGCGGGAGGGGCGCAGATACGCAGTATTTT. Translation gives CASSLGPTSGRGADTQYF.

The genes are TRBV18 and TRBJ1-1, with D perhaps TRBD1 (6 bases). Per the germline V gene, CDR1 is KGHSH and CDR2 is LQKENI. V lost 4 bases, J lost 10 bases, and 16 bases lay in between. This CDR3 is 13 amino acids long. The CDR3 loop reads CASSLQGRAGAFF. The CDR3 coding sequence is TGTGCCAGCTCACTACAGGGTCGTGCGGGAGCTTTCTTT.

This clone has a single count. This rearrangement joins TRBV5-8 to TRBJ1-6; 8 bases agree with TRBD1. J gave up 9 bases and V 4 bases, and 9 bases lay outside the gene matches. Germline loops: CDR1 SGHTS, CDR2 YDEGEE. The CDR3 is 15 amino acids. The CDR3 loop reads CASSQGGQGSSPLHF. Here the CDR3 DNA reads TGTGCCAGCAGCCAAGGCGGACAGGGTAGTTCACCCCTCCACTTT.

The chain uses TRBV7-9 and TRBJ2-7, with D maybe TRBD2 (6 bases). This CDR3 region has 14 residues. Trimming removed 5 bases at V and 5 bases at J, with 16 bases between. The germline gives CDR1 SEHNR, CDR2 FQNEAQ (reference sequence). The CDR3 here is CASSTSGSSDEQYF. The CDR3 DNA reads TGTGCCAGCAGCACTTCCGGGAGCAGCGACGAGCAGTACTTC.

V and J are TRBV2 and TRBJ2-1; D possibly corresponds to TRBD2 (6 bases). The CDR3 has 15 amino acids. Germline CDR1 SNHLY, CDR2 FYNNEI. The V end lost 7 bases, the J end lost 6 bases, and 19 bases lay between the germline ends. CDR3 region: CASTREDGSGNEQFF. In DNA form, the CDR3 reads TGTGCCAGCACGAGGGAGGATGGATCCGGCAATGAGCAGTTCTTC.

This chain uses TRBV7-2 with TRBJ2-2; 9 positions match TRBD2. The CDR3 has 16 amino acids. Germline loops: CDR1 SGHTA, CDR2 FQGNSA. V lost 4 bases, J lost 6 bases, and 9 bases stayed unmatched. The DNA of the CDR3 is TGTGCCAGCAGCTCCCTAACCGGGACTAGCCCCGGGGAGCTGTTTTTT. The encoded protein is CASSSLTGTSPGELFF.

The CDR3 nucleotides read TGTGCCAGCAGCCGGGACTCGGACACTGAAGCTTTCTTT. Translation: CASSRDSDTEAFF. The chain couples TRBV7-3 to TRBJ1-1, with D maybe TRBD1 (5 bases). Deletions cut 5 bases from V and 3 bases from J, with 10 bases between. Looked up from germline, CDR1 is SGHTA and CDR2 is FQGTGA. The CDR3 runs to 13 residues.

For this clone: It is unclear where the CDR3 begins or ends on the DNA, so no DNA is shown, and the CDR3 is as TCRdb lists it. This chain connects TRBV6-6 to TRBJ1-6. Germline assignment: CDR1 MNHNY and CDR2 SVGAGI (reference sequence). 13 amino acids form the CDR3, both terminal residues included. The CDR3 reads CASSTSNNSPLHF.

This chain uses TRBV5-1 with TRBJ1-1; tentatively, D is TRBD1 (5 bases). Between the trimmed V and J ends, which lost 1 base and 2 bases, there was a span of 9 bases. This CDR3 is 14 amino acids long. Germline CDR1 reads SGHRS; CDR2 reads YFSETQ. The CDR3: CASSLTGANTEAFF. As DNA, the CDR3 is TGCGCCAGCAGCTTGACTGGGGCCAACACTGAAGCTTTCTTT.

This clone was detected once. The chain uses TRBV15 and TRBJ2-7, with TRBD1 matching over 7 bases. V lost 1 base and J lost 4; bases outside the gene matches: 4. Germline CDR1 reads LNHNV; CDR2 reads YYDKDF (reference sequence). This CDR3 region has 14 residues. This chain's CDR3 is CATSRAGTVYEQYF. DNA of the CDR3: TGTGCCACCAGCAGAGCGGGGACAGTTTACGAGCAGTACTTC.

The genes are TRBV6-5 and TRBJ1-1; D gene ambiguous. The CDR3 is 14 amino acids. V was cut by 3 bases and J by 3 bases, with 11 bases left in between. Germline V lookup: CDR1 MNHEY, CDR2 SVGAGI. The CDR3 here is CASSYDGSYTEAFF. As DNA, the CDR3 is TGTGCCAGCAGTTATGACGGGTCGTACACTGAAGCTTTCTTT.

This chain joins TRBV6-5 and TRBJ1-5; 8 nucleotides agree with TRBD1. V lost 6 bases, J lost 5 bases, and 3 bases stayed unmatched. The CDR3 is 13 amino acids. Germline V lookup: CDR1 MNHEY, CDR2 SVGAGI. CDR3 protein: CASRIQGDQPQHF. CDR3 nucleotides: TGTGCCAGCAGGATACAGGGGGATCAGCCCCAGCATTTT.

The CDR3 loop reads CASRTGEVGGYTF. CDR3 in DNA: TGTGCCAGCAGGACAGGGGAAGTCGGTGGCTACACCTTC. This chain joins TRBV9 and TRBJ1-2; 8 positions match TRBD1. Trimming cost V 5 bases and J 7 bases; bases outside gene matches: 7. The germline V gene encodes CDR1 SGDLS and CDR2 YYNGEE. The CDR3 has 13 amino acids.

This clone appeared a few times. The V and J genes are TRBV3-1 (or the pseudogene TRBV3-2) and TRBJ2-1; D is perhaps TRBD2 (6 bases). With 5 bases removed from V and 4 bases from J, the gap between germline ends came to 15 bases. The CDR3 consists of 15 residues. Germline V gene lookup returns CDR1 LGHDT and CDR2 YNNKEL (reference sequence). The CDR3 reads CASSYRDLGYNEQFF. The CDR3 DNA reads TGTGCCAGCAGCTACCGGGACTTAGGTTACAATGAGCAGTTCTTC.

CDR3 DNA: TGTGCCAGTAGTATTGGAGCGGGAGGGCCAACAGATACGCAGTATTTT. Protein: CASSIGAGGPTDTQYF. This sequence joins TRBV19 and TRBJ2-3, with 10 nucleotides matching TRBD2. V shed 3 bases, J shed 3 bases, and the junction held 6 bases outside the gene matches. The CDR3 loop spans 16 amino acids. From germline, CDR1 is LNHDA and CDR2 SQIVND (reference sequence).

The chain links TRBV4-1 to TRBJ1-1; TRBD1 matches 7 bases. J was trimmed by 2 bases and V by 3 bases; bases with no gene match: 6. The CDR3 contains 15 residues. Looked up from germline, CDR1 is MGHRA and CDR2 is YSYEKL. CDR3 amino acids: CASSQQTGRNTEAFF. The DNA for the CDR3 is TGCGCCAGCAGCCAGCAGACAGGGAGAAACACTGAAGCTTTCTTT.

The CDR3 sequence is CASSLLMGEQYF. The DNA for the CDR3 is TGTGCCAGCAGCCTTTTGATGGGGGAGCAGTACTTC. The chain has TRBV3-1 (or the pseudogene TRBV3-2) and TRBJ2-7, with D unresolved. This CDR3 is built from 12 residues. From germline, CDR1 is LGHDT and CDR2 YNNKEL (reference sequence). Trimming removed 4 bases at V and 7 bases at J, with 11 bases between.

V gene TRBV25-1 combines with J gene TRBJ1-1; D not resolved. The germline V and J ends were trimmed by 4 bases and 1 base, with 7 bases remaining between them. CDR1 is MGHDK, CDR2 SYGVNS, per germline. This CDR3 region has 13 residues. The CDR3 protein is CASSGIGNTEAFF. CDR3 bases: TGTGCCAGCAGTGGAATAGGGAACACTGAAGCTTTCTTT.

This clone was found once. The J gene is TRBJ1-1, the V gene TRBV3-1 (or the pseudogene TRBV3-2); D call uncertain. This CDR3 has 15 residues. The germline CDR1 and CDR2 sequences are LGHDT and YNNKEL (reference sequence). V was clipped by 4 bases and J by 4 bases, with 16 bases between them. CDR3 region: CASSLNSEGSTEAFF. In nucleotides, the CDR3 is TGTGCCAGCAGCCTAAACTCGGAGGGTAGCACTGAAGCTTTCTTT.

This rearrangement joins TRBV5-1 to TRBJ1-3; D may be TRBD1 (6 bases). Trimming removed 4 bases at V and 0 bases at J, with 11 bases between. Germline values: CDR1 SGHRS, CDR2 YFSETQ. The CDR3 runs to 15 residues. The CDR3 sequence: CASSGTGISGNTIYF. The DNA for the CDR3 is TGCGCCAGCAGCGGCACAGGGATCTCTGGAAACACCATATATTTT.

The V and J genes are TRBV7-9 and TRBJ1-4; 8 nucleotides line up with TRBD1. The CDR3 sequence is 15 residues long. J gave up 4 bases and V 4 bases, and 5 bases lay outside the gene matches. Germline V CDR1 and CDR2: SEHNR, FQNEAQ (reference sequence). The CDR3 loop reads CASSSWTGRNEKLFF. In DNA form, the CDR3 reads TGTGCCAGCAGCTCATGGACAGGGCGTAATGAAAAACTGTTTTTT. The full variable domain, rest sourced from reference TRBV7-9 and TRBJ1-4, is DTGVSQNPRHKITKRGQNVTFRCDPISEHNRLYWYRQTLGQGPEFLTYFQNEAQLEKSRLLSDRFSAERPKGSFSTLEIQRTEQGDSAMYLCASSSWTGRNEKLFFGSGTQLSVL.